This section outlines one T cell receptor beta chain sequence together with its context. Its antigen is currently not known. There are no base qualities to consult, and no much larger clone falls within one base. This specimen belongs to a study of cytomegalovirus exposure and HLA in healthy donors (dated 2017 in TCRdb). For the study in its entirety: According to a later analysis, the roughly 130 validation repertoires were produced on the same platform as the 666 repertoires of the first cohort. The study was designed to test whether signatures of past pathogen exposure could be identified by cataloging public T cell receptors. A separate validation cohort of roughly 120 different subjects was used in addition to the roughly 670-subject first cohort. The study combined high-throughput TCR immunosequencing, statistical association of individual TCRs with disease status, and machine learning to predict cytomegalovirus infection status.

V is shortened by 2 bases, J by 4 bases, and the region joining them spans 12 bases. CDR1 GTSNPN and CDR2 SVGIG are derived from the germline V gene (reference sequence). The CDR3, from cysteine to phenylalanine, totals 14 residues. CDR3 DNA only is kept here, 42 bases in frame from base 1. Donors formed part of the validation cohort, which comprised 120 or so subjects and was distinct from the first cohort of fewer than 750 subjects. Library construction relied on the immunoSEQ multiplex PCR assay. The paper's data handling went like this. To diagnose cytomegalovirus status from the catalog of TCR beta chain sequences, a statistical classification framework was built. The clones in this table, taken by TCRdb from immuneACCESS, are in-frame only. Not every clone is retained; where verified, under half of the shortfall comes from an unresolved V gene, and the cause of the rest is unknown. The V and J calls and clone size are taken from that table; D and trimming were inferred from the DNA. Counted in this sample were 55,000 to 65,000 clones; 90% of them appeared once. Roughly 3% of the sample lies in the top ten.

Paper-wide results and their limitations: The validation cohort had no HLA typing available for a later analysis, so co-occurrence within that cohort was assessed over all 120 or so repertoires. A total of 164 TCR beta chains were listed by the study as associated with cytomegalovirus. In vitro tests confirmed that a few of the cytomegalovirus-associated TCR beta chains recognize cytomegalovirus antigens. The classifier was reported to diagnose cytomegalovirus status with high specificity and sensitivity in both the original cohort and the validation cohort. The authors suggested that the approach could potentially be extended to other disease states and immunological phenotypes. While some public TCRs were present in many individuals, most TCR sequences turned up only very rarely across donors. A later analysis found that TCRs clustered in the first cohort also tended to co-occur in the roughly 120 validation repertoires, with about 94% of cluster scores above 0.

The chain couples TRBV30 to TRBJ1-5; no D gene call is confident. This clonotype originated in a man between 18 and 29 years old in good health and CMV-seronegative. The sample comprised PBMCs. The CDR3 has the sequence CAWSRGSGNQPQHF. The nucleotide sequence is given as TGTGCCTGGAGTCGGGGTTCTGGTAATCAGCCCCAGCATTTT.